This record looks at one TCR beta chain sequence and its context. Antigen: not known. Assay used: immunoSEQ multiplex PCR; TCRdb lists only in-frame clones, some missing. The data contain fewer than 120,000 clones, approximately 90% of them singletons. The sample originates from a study of T cell responses to AZD1222 COVID-19 vaccine. Findings of the study overall: Once two AZD1222 doses were given, Spike-specific TCR breadth and depth went up.

V dropped 0 bases and J dropped 5 bases, with 10 bases sitting between them. This CDR3 has 14 amino acids. Germline V lookup: CDR1 MNHEY, CDR2 SVGAGI. The sequenced sample was peripheral blood, obtained on day 0 of AZD1222 vaccination. This chain links TRBV6-5 with TRBJ1-1; weak D call: TRBD1 (5 bases). This TCR came from an adult in good health. CDR3 in DNA: TGTGCCAGCAGTTACTCAAGGCAGGGAACTGAAGCTTTCTTT. It translates to CASSYSRQGTEAFF.